This is a list of T cell receptor beta chains from one sample in a study of graft-versus-host responses after intestinal transplantation. Their antigens are not known. Clones were sequenced by immunoSEQ multiplex PCR, and TCRdb holds only the in-frame ones, with some missing. The sample lists fewer than 80,000 clones, 90% occurring once. The sample was unstimulated CD8+ T cells sorted from spleen or lymph node cells, taken before transplant. Receptors originate from a human donor who was the organ donor for an intestinal transplant. CDR3s include the opening cysteine and the closing phenylalanine or tryptophan. Fields, in order: V gene, J gene, D gene, clone size, CDR3 protein, CDR3 DNA. D genes are given only for firm matches. Clone size appears in some rows only: once, few, many, or a class for an expanded clone.

>TRBV18|TRBJ1-1|TRBD1|-
CASSPLTGDNTEAFF
TGTGCCAGCTCACCCCTAACAGGGGATAACACTGAAGCTTTCTTT
>TRBV7-9|TRBJ2-5|-|-
CASSLGRETQYF
TGTGCCAGCAGCTTAGGCAGGGAGACCCAGTACTTC
>TRBV6-5|TRBJ1-4|TRBD1|-
CASSTSATGEKKLFF
TGTGCCAGCAGCACAAGCGCGACAGGGGAGAAAAAACTGTTTTTT
>TRBV5-1|TRBJ2-5|TRBD2|once
CASSLAGSVSGTKETQYF
TGCGCCAGCAGCTTGGCAGGTTCTGTTAGCGGGACCAAGGAGACCCAGTACTTC
>TRBV5-6|TRBJ1-2|-|-
CASSSSGAWGYTF
TGTGCCAGCAGTTCTTCAGGGGCGTGGGGCTACACCTTC
>TRBV6-5|TRBJ2-3|-|-
CASSYESSTDTQYF
TGTGCCAGCAGTTACGAGTCTAGCACAGATACGCAGTATTTT
>TRBV14|TRBJ2-7|-|once
CASSQEDSSLEQYF
TGTGCCAGCAGCCAAGAGGACAGCTCCCTCGAGCAGTACTTC
>TRBV7-6|TRBJ2-4|TRBD1|-
CASSRGSGTVSSKNIQYF
TGTGCCAGCTCCAGGGGGTCAGGAACAGTTTCGTCCAAAAACATTCAGTACTTC
>TRBV28|TRBJ2-2|-|-
CASSLGLWESGELFF
TGTGCCAGCAGTTTGGGCCTTTGGGAGTCCGGGGAGCTGTTTTTT
>TRBV9|TRBJ2-7|-|-
CASAPQGHPREQYF
TGTGCCTCGGCCCCACAGGGTCACCCACGCGAGCAGTACTTC
>TRBV7-2|TRBJ2-1|TRBD2|-
CASSLVGTSGRSSYNEQFF
TGTGCCAGCAGCTTAGTAGGGACTAGCGGGAGGAGCTCCTACAATGAGCAGTTCTTC
>TRBV4-1|TRBJ2-6|-|-
CASSQDPSGGAGANVLTF
TGCGCCAGCAGCCAAGATCCTTCGGGTGGGGCCGGGGCCAACGTCCTGACTTTC
>TRBV28|TRBJ1-5|TRBD1|medium-sized
CASRRDSTIMPQHF
TGTGCCAGCAGGAGGGACAGTACAATCATGCCCCAGCATTTT
>TRBV6-5|TRBJ2-7|TRBD2|-
CASSEDPGGYEQYF
TGTGCCAGCAGTGAAGACCCGGGGGGGTACGAGCAGTACTTC
>TRBV28|TRBJ1-5|-|-
CASSLWQDLSNQPQHF
TGTGCCAGCAGTTTATGGCAGGACTTAAGCAATCAGCCCCAGCATTTT
>TRBV7-9|TRBJ1-2|-|-
CASSLVGRLGATF
TGTGCCAGCAGCTTAGTGGGCCGCTTAGGCGCCACCTTC
>TRBV7-6|TRBJ2-2|-|-
CAATSLRAGELFF
TGTGCCGCAACTTCTTTACGGGCCGGGGAGCTGTTTTTT
>TRBV4-1|TRBJ2-2|TRBD2|once
CASSPAGGTGELFF
TGCGCCAGCAGCCCGGCGGGAGGTACCGGGGAGCTGTTTTTT
>TRBV27|TRBJ2-7|-|-
CASSFNYEQYF
TGTGCCAGCAGTTTCAACTACGAGCAGTACTTC
>TRBV5-5|TRBJ2-1|TRBD2|-
CASSPLAGGYNEQFF
TGTGCCAGCAGCCCCCTAGCGGGAGGGTACAATGAGCAGTTCTTC
>TRBV7-9|TRBJ1-5|-|-
CARCYRDTYDFSQPQHF
TGTGCCAGGTGTTACCGGGACACCTACGATTTTAGTCAGCCCCAGCATTTT
>TRBV10-3|TRBJ1-2|TRBD1|-
CAISEGVTGNEGYTF
TGTGCCATCAGTGAGGGCGTGACAGGGAATGAGGGCTACACCTTC
>TRBV15|TRBJ2-6|-|-
CATSRRDGANVLTF
TGTGCCACCAGCAGGCGGGACGGGGCCAACGTCCTGACTTTC
>TRBV4-3|TRBJ2-7|TRBD2|-
CASSQDFQAGGPGGYEQYF
TGCGCCAGCAGCCAAGATTTTCAAGCGGGAGGGCCTGGGGGCTACGAGCAGTACTTC
>TRBV2|TRBJ2-2|TRBD2|-
CASRAQGLAALNTGELFF
TGTGCCAGCAGAGCCCAAGGACTAGCGGCCCTGAACACCGGGGAGCTGTTTTTT
>TRBV9|TRBJ1-1|-|-
CASSVLGKVGISPNTEAFF
TGTGCCAGCAGCGTACTAGGAAAAGTTGGTATCAGTCCGAACACTGAAGCTTTCTTT
>TRBV6-1|TRBJ1-3|-|-
CASSGSGAGDTIYF
TGTGCCAGCAGTGGATCTGGAGCGGGCGACACCATATATTTT
>TRBV28|TRBJ1-5|TRBD1|-
CASSLRGSNQPQHF
TGTGCCAGCAGTCTCAGGGGGAGCAATCAGCCCCAGCATTTT
>TRBV9|TRBJ2-5|-|once
CASSDTGNYKETQYF
TGTGCCAGCAGCGATACCGGGAATTACAAAGAGACCCAGTACTTC
>TRBV28|TRBJ2-5|TRBD1|-
CASSGDRDNQETQYF
TGTGCCAGCAGCGGAGACAGGGACAACCAAGAGACCCAGTACTTC
>TRBV13|TRBJ2-3|TRBD2|-
CASSPRGGSTDTQYF
TGTGCCAGCAGCCCCCGGGGGGGAAGCACAGATACGCAGTATTTT